This entry describes one TCR beta chain. Original processing notes: How many nucleated cells were present was estimated from reference gene primer amplification. Repertoires were generated with immunoSEQ multiplex PCR, while TCRdb's copy carries only in-frame clones and drops some. V, J and clone size are those of that table, while D and trimming were read from the DNA. The profile shows about 400,000 clones, roughly 89% of them singletons. Germline CDR1 is SQVTM and CDR2 is ANQGSEA. The CDR3 covers 14 residues. The junction had 8 bases not matched to a gene; V was cut back by 4 bases and J by 3 bases. This entry is derived from a study of blood T cell repertoires in COVID-19. In the study overall: T cells, B-cell-depleted T cells, or PBMCs provided the cDNA or gDNA that served as material.

The receptor was isolated from a woman in her 30s with active or convalescent COVID-19. The chain joins TRBV29-1 to TRBJ1-1; the match to TRBD1 covers 7 bases. The sample consisted of peripheral blood. This CDR3 reads CSVGDSRKDTEAFF. Written as DNA, the CDR3 is TGCAGCGTTGGGGACAGCAGGAAAGACACTGAAGCTTTCTTT.